Listed below are T cell receptor beta chains from one sample, sequenced in a study of shared clonotypes between healthy human individuals. The data were produced by immunoSEQ multiplex PCR, yet TCRdb's version contains in-frame clones alone and is incomplete. The top ten clones hold roughly 13% of a sample with 520,000 or so clones, about four fifths of them seen once. The sample was PBMCs. The receptors originated from a woman in her forties in good health. Some clones in this sample may be carry-over from other donors' samples. Each CDR3 is given with its conserved first and last residue. Each record gives: CDR3 DNA, CDR3 protein, J gene, D gene, V gene, clone size. A D gene is named only where the DNA matches it firmly. Some rows have no size entry. The others give once, few or many, or a class for an expanded clone.

CDR3 DNA: TGCGCCAGCAGCTTGGGACTAGCGGGAAACTACGAGCAGTACTTC
CDR3 protein: CASSLGLAGNYEQYF
J gene: TRBJ2-7
D gene: TRBD2
V gene: TRBV5-1
clone size: .

CDR3 DNA: TGTGCCAGCAGCCTTCACAGGGGTTTCACTGAAGCTTTCTTT
CDR3 protein: CASSLHRGFTEAFF
J gene: TRBJ1-1
D gene: TRBD1
V gene: TRBV4-2
clone size: .

CDR3 DNA: TGTGCCAGCAGCTTTAACAGGGTCGGCACTGAAGCTTTCTTT
CDR3 protein: CASSFNRVGTEAFF
J gene: TRBJ1-1
D gene: .
V gene: TRBV5-4
clone size: .

CDR3 DNA: TGTGCCAGCAGTTACTCCGGTATCTCTGGGGCCAACGTCCTGACTTTC
CDR3 protein: CASSYSGISGANVLTF
J gene: TRBJ2-6
D gene: .
V gene: TRBV28
clone size: many

CDR3 DNA: TGTGCCAGCAGTGGCTTAGCGGGAGGTGGAGAGACCCAGTACTTC
CDR3 protein: CASSGLAGGGETQYF
J gene: TRBJ2-5
D gene: TRBD2
V gene: TRBV2
clone size: .

CDR3 DNA: TGTGCCAGCAGCCACTTGGGACAGAACAATGAGCAGTTCTTC
CDR3 protein: CASSHLGQNNEQFF
J gene: TRBJ2-1
D gene: TRBD1
V gene: TRBV14
clone size: few

CDR3 DNA: TGTGCCAGCAGTGAAGCCGGAACAGGGTCCTACGAGCAGTACTTC
CDR3 protein: CASSEAGTGSYEQYF
J gene: TRBJ2-7
D gene: .
V gene: TRBV6-1
clone size: few

CDR3 DNA: TGTGCCAGCAGCGCCCTGGGACAGTTGAACACTGAAGCTTTCTTT
CDR3 protein: CASSALGQLNTEAFF
J gene: TRBJ1-1
D gene: TRBD1
V gene: TRBV9
clone size: .

CDR3 DNA: TGTGCCAGAAGCACCCTAGTAGCGAGCAATCAGCCCCAGCATTTT
CDR3 protein: CARSTLVASNQPQHF
J gene: TRBJ1-5
D gene: .
V gene: TRBV5-3
clone size: many

CDR3 DNA: TGTGCCAGCAGCTTGGCGAAAACAGGGACACACCGAGAGACCCAGTACTTC
CDR3 protein: CASSLAKTGTHRETQYF
J gene: TRBJ2-5
D gene: .
V gene: TRBV7-2
clone size: .

CDR3 DNA: TGTGCCAGCAGTTTATACAGGGGGAATGAGCAGTTCTTC
CDR3 protein: CASSLYRGNEQFF
J gene: TRBJ2-1
D gene: TRBD1
V gene: TRBV27
clone size: .

CDR3 DNA: TGTGCCAGCAGCCAATTGGGACTAGCAGCCGGGGAGCTGTTTTTT
CDR3 protein: CASSQLGLAAGELFF
J gene: TRBJ2-2
D gene: TRBD2
V gene: TRBV14
clone size: .

CDR3 DNA: TGTGCCAGCAGTTGGGGACAAGATGATGGCTACACCTTC
CDR3 protein: CASSWGQDDGYTF
J gene: TRBJ1-2
D gene: .
V gene: TRBV27
clone size: .